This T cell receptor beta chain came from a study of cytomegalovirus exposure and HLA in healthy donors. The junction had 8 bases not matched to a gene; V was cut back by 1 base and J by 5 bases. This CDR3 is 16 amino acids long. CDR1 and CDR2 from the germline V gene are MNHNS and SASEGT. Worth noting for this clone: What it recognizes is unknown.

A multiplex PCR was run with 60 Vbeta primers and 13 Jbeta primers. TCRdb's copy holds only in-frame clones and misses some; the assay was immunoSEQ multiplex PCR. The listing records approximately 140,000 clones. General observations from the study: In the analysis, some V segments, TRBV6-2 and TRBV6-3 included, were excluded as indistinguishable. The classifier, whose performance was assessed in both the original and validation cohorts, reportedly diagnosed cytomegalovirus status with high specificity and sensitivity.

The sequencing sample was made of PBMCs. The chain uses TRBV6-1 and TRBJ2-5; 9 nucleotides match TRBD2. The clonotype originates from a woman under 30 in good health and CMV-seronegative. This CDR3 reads CASSEEAGGLEETQYF. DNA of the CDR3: TGTGCCAGCAGTGAAGAAGCGGGAGGTCTGGAGGAGACCCAGTACTTC.